This TCR beta chain was captured in a study of T-cell memory formation after mild COVID-19. The overall study: For the most part, TCR clusters were specific to one donor.

General study results and limits: Pre-infection memory held some responding clones, suggesting pre-existing cross-reactive T cells responded.

In TCRdb, the 5' RACE reads were re-called with MiXCR into one record per CDR3 protein. This table holds 190,000 or so distinct CDR3 sequences, over 20% found once. In the case of this clonotype: What it binds is not known. This may be a read error, as it is one base from a much larger clone.

This TCR was recovered from an adult woman who had mild COVID-19 (a few samples of this study predate the infection). Cell type and time point are not known. Sequenced sample: PBMCs or a T cell subset sorted from them (not recorded which).

In DNA, the CDR3 is TGTGCCAGCAGCCCCCGCAGGGGATCCTACAATGAGCGGTTCTTC. It yields the protein CASSPRRGSYNERFF. This sequence joins TRBV7-8 and TRBJ2-1, with D perhaps matching TRBD1 (6 bases). The germline V gene encodes CDR1 SGHVS and CDR2 FQNEAQ. CDR3 length: 15 amino acids.